The 22 T cell receptor beta chains below all came from one sample that was sequenced in a study of blood T cells in healthy people across ages. A second PCR of 7 to 11 cycles used a sample-barcoded 5' primer and a J-beta primer mix. Each CDR3 protein is one row after TCRdb ran MiXCR on the 5' RACE reads. The table records hundreds of thousands of distinct CDR3 sequences, roughly 30% of them present only once. Sequences were obtained from blood. The receptors were gathered from a woman at least 80 years old in good health.

J is TRBJ1-2 and V is TRBV28; 8 nucleotides line up with TRBD1. V gave up 6 bases and J gave up 7 bases; unmatched junction bases: 10. The CDR3 is 14 amino acids. The germline CDR1 and CDR2 sequences are MDHEN and SYDVKM. CDR3 in amino acids: CASSILGQGGGYTF. The CDR3 DNA follows: TGTGCCAGCAGCATCCTCGGACAGGGCGGTGGCTACACCTTC.

The chain joins TRBV20-1 to TRBJ2-4; TRBD2 matches at 9 bases. This CDR3 spans 15 amino acids. J was trimmed by 8 bases and V by 6 bases; bases with no gene match: 14. Looked up from germline, CDR1 is DFQATT and CDR2 is SNEGSKA (reference sequence). CDR3 sequence: CSARIQAGGRDIQYF. Here the CDR3 DNA reads TGCAGTGCCAGGATTCAAGCGGGAGGCCGGGACATTCAGTACTTC.

This clonotype was counted many times. V and J are TRBV20-1 and TRBJ1-1; TRBD1 might be the D (5 bases). Per the germline V gene, CDR1 is DFQATT and CDR2 is SNEGSKA (reference sequence). The CDR3 runs to 14 residues. The ends were cut back, 4 bases at V and 5 bases at J, with 17 bases in the middle. Written as DNA, the CDR3 is TGCAGTGCTACCACGGGGGGGAGTTCGACTGAAGCTTTCTTT. This encodes CSATTGGSSTEAFF.

Concerning this clonotype itself: An end of the junction does not agree with germline; a read error may underlie this. The rearrangement uses TRBV30 and TRBJ2-1; D call uncertain. The end of the DNA aligns better with TRBJ2-7, so the J call may be wrong. Germline CDR1 and CDR2: GTSNPN and SVGIG (reference sequence). This CDR3 region has 13 residues. In DNA, the CDR3 is TGTGCCCGGAGTGGGGTCTATAACAATGAGCAGTACTTC. The encoded protein is CARSGVYNNEQYF.

This clonotype was seen repeatedly, ten times or more. The chain recombines TRBV6-5 with TRBJ2-3, with TRBD2 as a possible D gene (6 bases). Germline V gene sequence: CDR1 MNHEY, CDR2 SVGAGI. V lost 2 bases, J lost 0 bases, and 18 bases lay in between. This CDR3 region has 18 residues. CDR3 loop: CASSYRGPPGLSTDTQYF. The CDR3 bases are TGTGCCAGCAGTTACCGCGGCCCACCGGGACTTAGCACAGATACGCAGTATTTT.

The CDR3 coding sequence is TGTGCCAGCACCATAGGGCAGTGCTACGAGCAGTACTTC. It translates to CASTIGQCYEQYF. This chain joins TRBV6-6 and TRBJ2-7; no clear D. The germline V gene has CDR1 MNHNY and CDR2 SVGAGI (reference sequence). The ends were cut back, 7 bases at V and 3 bases at J, with 13 bases in the middle. The CDR3 loop spans 13 amino acids.

This clonotype was detected only a few times. This chain uses TRBV6-1 with TRBJ2-3; 8 nucleotides align to TRBD2. Germline CDR1 is MNHNS and CDR2 is SASEGT. The CDR3 is 19 residues long. V lost 1 base, J lost 0 bases, and 12 bases stayed unmatched. CDR3 DNA: TGTGCCAGCAGTGAAGGGGGAATGGGACTAGAGACTAGCACAGATACGCAGTATTTT. This gives the protein CASSEGGMGLETSTDTQYF.

This clonotype has a count of ten or more. This chain joins TRBV7-9 and TRBJ2-7; the match to TRBD2 covers 9 bases. The ends lost 5 bases at V and 1 base at J; junction bases unmatched: 6. This CDR3 spans 15 amino acids. CDR1 is SEHNR, CDR2 FQNEAQ, per germline (reference sequence). CDR3 DNA: TGTGCCAGCAGCAGTGCGGGACTAGCATCCTACGAGCAGTACTTC. Protein product: CASSSAGLASYEQYF.

Many counts were recorded for this clonotype. V gene TRBV6-2 or TRBV6-3 combines with J gene TRBJ2-1, with D possibly TRBD1 on 5 matching bases. The CDR3 runs to 16 residues. Germline-derived CDR1 and CDR2 are MNHEY and SVGEGT. V lost 2 bases and J lost 8, with 19 bases in between. The CDR3 protein is CASSYAVGQGIHEQFF. CDR3 in DNA: TGTGCCAGCAGTTACGCTGTTGGGCAGGGAATCCATGAGCAGTTCTTC.

This rearrangement joins TRBV6-2 or TRBV6-3 to TRBJ2-4, with D maybe TRBD2 (6 bases). CDR1 is MNHEY and CDR2 is SVGEGT in the germline V gene. The CDR3 sequence is 16 residues long. The ends were cut back, 2 bases at V and 0 bases at J, with 11 bases in the middle. CDR3 in DNA: TGTGCCAGCAGTTACCCCGGAGCGGGAGCCAAAAACATTCAGTACTTC. Translation: CASSYPGAGAKNIQYF.

The chain is built from TRBV10-3 and TRBJ1-1, with D perhaps matching TRBD1 (5 bases). Germline V gene data show CDR1 as ENHRY and CDR2 as SYGVKD. The germline V and J ends were trimmed by 1 base and 11 bases, with 20 bases remaining between them. This CDR3 is 15 amino acids long. The CDR3 DNA is TGTGCCATCAGTGAGTGGGGCGGTACCACTGAAGGGGCTTTCTTT. It codes for CAISEWGGTTEGAFF.

This clonotype was observed at least ten times. The J gene is TRBJ2-7, the V gene TRBV5-1; D is tentatively TRBD1 or TRBD2 (5 bases each). The CDR3 runs to 11 residues. V lost 0 bases to trimming and J lost 12 bases, with 10 bases between them. The germline V gene has CDR1 SGHRS and CDR2 YFSETQ. CDR3 bases: TGCGCCAGCAGCTTGGAAGGGACGCTGTACTTC. Its protein product is CASSLEGTLYF.

At least ten counts were recorded for this clonotype. V gene TRBV4-3 combines with J gene TRBJ1-2; 10 positions match TRBD1. This CDR3 comprises 19 residues. CDR1 is LGHNA, CDR2 YSLEER, per germline. V was pared by 0 bases and J by 5 bases, with 15 bases of the junction left unmatched. CDR3 bases: TGCGCCAGCAGCCAAGATCTCCACCCTCGGACAGGGGGAGGGTATGGCTACACCTTC. Protein sequence: CASSQDLHPRTGGGYGYTF.

At least ten counts were recorded for this clonotype. V is TRBV5-1 and J is TRBJ1-2; 9 nucleotides line up with TRBD1. Germline values: CDR1 SGHRS, CDR2 YFSETQ. V was clipped by 7 bases and J by 2 bases; unmatched bases: 12. CDR3 size: 16 residues. CDR3 nucleotides: TGCGCCAGCCTTCCCGGGACAGGGTATGAAAACTATGGCTACACCTTC. It translates to CASLPGTGYENYGYTF. The full variable domain, rest sourced from reference TRBV5-1 and TRBJ1-2, is KAGVTQTPRYLIKTRGQQVTLSCSPISGHRSVSWYQQTPGQGLQFLFEYFSETQRNKGNFPGRFSGRQFSNSRSEMNVSTLELGDSALYLCASLPGTGYENYGYTFGSGTRLTVV.

The chain recombines TRBV4-2 with TRBJ2-1, with 10 bases that match TRBD2. The length of the CDR3 is 16 residues. Trimming at V came to 0 bases and at J to 12 bases, leaving 11 bases not matched to a gene. Germline loops: CDR1 LGHNA, CDR2 YNFKEQ. The CDR3, as DNA: TGTGCCAGCAGCCAAGATAGCGGGGGGACTGGCGGGGGGCAGTTCTTC. Its protein is CASSQDSGGTGGGQFF.

This clonotype was picked up many times. V gene TRBV5-1 combines with J gene TRBJ2-4; 15 positions agree with TRBD2. The germline gives CDR1 SGHRS, CDR2 YFSETQ. V lost 4 bases to trimming and J lost 6 bases; unmatched junction nucleotides: 8. This CDR3 region has 17 residues. The CDR3 DNA is TGCGCCAGCAGCCCTGGACTAGCGGGGGGGCCCGGAAACATTCAGTACTTC. This codes for CASSPGLAGGPGNIQYF.

This chain connects TRBV6-1 to TRBJ2-7; D is uncertain. CDR3 length: 15 residues. V was trimmed by 3 bases and J by 7 bases, leaving 19 bases between them. Germline CDR1 MNHNS, CDR2 SASEGT. Written as DNA, the CDR3 is TGTGCCAGCAGTGACGGCGTATCTGTCAGTGGTGAGCAGTACTTC. Amino acid sequence: CASSDGVSVSGEQYF.

Remarks on this clonotype: Given a much more abundant clone one base away, this may be a read error. V gene TRBV11-2 combines with J gene TRBJ2-7; D gene ambiguous. V lost 0 bases and J lost 4, with 13 bases in between. There are 15 residues in the CDR3. CDR1 and CDR2 from the germline V gene are SGHAT and FQNNGV. The CDR3 is CASSLDSPGRYEQYF. CDR3 bases: TGTGCCAGCAGCTTAGATTCCCCAGGACGTTACGAGCAGTACTTC.

This clonotype has a count of ten or more. The chain combines TRBV9 with TRBJ2-7; D is perhaps TRBD1 (6 bases). CDR3 length equals 15 residues. Germline CDR1 SGDLS, CDR2 YYNGEE. Trimming stripped 0 bases from V and 0 bases from J, with 10 bases between. The DNA for the CDR3 is TGTGCCAGCAGCGTAGGGGCAGGGGACTCCTACGAGCAGTACTTC. Its protein product is CASSVGAGDSYEQYF.

This clonotype was seen ten or more times. V usage is TRBV25-1 and J usage is TRBJ1-1, with 7 bases identical to TRBD1. From germline, CDR1 is MGHDK and CDR2 SYGVNS. The CDR3 has 15 residues. V was pared by 6 bases and J by 4 bases, with 11 bases of the junction left unmatched. CDR3 residues: CASRDRTGESTEAFF. The CDR3 DNA sequence: TGTGCCAGCAGGGATAGGACAGGAGAGAGCACTGAAGCTTTCTTT.

The V call is TRBV27, the J call TRBJ2-5; D gene uncertain. The closer fit of TRBJ2-7 to the DNA end suggests the J call may be wrong. CDR3 size: 12 residues. CDR1 is MNHEY, CDR2 SMNVEV, per germline (reference sequence). DNA of the CDR3: TGTGCCAGCAGCCCTATGGACGGCGAGCAGTACTTC. Translating it yields CASSPMDGEQYF.

CDR3 loop: CASSLDEGPSNQPQHF. In nucleotides, the CDR3 is TGTGCCAGCAGCTTAGATGAGGGCCCTAGCAATCAGCCCCAGCATTTT. This chain uses TRBV7-8 with TRBJ1-5; D is unclear. V lost 1 base and J lost 0, with 10 bases in between. Germline values: CDR1 SGHVS, CDR2 FQNEAQ. The CDR3 has 16 residues.